The subject of this entry is one TCR beta chain. Its antigen remains unknown. The record originates from a study of T cell responses to AZD1222 COVID-19 vaccine. Study findings and constraints: Researchers report vaccine-associated CD4 TCRs spanning spike, with dominance at 160-218 and 743-854. Seropositive AZD1222 recipients at baseline numbered only five or six. Sampled repertoires all dated from after the peak T cell response.

In germline, CDR1 is MDHEN, CDR2 SYDVKM. The CDR3 sequence is 13 residues long. Trimming cost V 9 bases and J 5 bases; bases outside gene matches: 9. Measured with immunoSEQ multiplex PCR; TCRdb has only the in-frame clones, and not every one. The table has 200,000 or so clones, about 94% seen once. This chain uses TRBV28 with TRBJ2-7; 8 positions match TRBD2. Sequencing was performed on peripheral blood, taken on day 0 of AZD1222 vaccination. This TCR came from an adult in good health. The DNA of the CDR3 is TGTGCCAGTTTCGCCCCCGGGAGGGACGAGCAGTACTTC. Its translation: CASFAPGRDEQYF.